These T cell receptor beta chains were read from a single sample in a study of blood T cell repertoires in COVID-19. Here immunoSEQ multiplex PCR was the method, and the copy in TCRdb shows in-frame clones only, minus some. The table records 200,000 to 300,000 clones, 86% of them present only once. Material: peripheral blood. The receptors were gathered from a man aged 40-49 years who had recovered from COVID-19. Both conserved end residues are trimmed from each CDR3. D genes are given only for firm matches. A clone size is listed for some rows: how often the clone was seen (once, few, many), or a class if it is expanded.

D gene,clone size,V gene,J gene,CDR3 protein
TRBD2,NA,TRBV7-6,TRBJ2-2,ASSSPGGGASGELF
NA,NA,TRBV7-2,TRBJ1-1,ASSSTGQGSAEAF
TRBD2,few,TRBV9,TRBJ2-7,ASSYRPGGEQY
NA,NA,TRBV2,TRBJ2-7,ASSGRDNYEQY
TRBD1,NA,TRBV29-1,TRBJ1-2,SVEGTTGTLYT
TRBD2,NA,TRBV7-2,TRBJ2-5,ASSSGLAGGKTQY
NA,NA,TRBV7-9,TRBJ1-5,ASSLGSASNQPQH
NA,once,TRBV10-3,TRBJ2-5,AISDKETQY
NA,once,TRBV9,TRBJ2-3,ASSVASTDTQY
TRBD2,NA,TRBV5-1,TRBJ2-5,ASSPQGPASGRKETQY
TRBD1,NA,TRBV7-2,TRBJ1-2,ASSLETGVGYGYT
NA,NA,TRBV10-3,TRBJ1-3,AISEDKGSDTIY
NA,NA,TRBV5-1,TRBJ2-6,ASSHGLSTSGANVLT